This entry lists 18 T cell receptor beta chains sequenced from one sample in a study of cytomegalovirus exposure and HLA in healthy donors. Some clones are missing from TCRdb's copy, which holds only in-frame ones; the method was immunoSEQ multiplex PCR. The sample lists about 220,000 clones, about 90% seen once, with about 2.7% in the top ten. The specimen was PBMCs. Receptor source: a woman in her late teens or twenties in good health and CMV-seronegative.

The chain employs TRBV28 and TRBJ2-7; perhaps TRBD1 as D (5 bases). The CDR3 totals 13 residues. The germline gives CDR1 MDHEN, CDR2 SYDVKM. Trimming pared 5 bases from V and 6 bases from J, leaving 14 bases between. This chain's CDR3 is CASSVGLGLEQYF. CDR3 coding DNA: TGTGCCAGCAGTGTGGGGCTGGGTCTCGAGCAGTACTTC. Filled out from reference TRBV28 and TRBJ2-7, the complete variable domain reads DVKVTQSSRYLVKRTGEKVFLECVQDMDHENMFWYRQDPGLGLRLIYFSYDVKMKEKGDIPEGYSVSREKKERFSLILESASTNQTSMYLCASSVGLGLEQYFGPGTRLTVT.

This clone was seen a single time. This rearrangement joins TRBV18 to TRBJ2-1, with 9 nucleotides matching TRBD1. The V segment lost 4 bases and the J segment 5 bases; nucleotides outside the gene matches: 12. Germline V gene lookup returns CDR1 KGHSH and CDR2 LQKENI. This CDR3 has 17 residues. CDR3 DNA sequence: TGTGCCAGCTCACTTGAGAGAGAGACAGGGGGACACAATGAGCAGTTCTTC. It specifies CASSLERETGGHNEQFF.

This clone was observed a few times. The chain links TRBV2 to TRBJ1-4; unclear D gene. CDR1 is SNHLY and CDR2 is FYNNEI in the germline V gene. This CDR3 contains 13 residues. The V end lost 2 bases, the J end lost 12 bases, and 13 bases lay between the germline ends. The CDR3 nucleotides are TGTGCCAGCAGTGAAAGACGGTTCGGAGAACTGTTTTTT. Its protein product is CASSERRFGELFF.

This rearrangement joins TRBV6-6 to TRBJ2-7; 9 nucleotides agree with TRBD2. The CDR3 runs to 12 residues. The V segment lost 6 bases and the J segment 10 bases; nucleotides outside the gene matches: 7. Germline CDR1 reads MNHNY; CDR2 reads SVGAGI (reference sequence). The CDR3 is CASSRSGSEQYF. CDR3 nucleotides: TGTGCCAGCAGCCGTAGCGGGAGTGAACAGTACTTC.

The chain joins TRBV19 to TRBJ2-7; D may be TRBD2 (6 bases). Per the germline V gene, CDR1 is LNHDA and CDR2 is SQIVND (reference sequence). The CDR3 sequence is 15 residues long. The germline V and J ends were trimmed by 3 bases and 1 base, with 13 bases remaining between them. CDR3 residues: CASSMGLRKSYEQYF. CDR3 bases: TGTGCCAGTAGTATGGGACTGCGAAAATCCTACGAGCAGTACTTC.

The chain couples TRBV6-6 to TRBJ1-2, with no clear D. Germline loops: CDR1 MNHNY, CDR2 SVGAGI (reference sequence). Trimming cost V 0 bases and J 1 base, with 9 bases left between them. CDR3 length: 15 amino acids. In DNA form, the CDR3 reads TGTGCCAGCAGTTACTCGACACAGCTTAACTATGGCTACACCTTC. This translates into CASSYSTQLNYGYTF.

A word on this clone: Different DNA sequences within this sample yield the same CDR3. This rearrangement joins TRBV7-9 to TRBJ1-2; D may be TRBD1 (6 bases). The CDR3 covers 13 residues. Trimming took off 5 bases at V and 4 bases at J, with 11 bases between the two ends. The germline CDR1 and CDR2 sequences are SEHNR and FQNEAQ (reference sequence). The CDR3 nucleotides are TGTGCCAGCAGCCTGGGGGCCGGCTATGGCTACACCTTC. This encodes CASSLGAGYGYTF.

This chain joins TRBV6-1 and TRBJ2-1; 8 nucleotides align to TRBD2. V lost 6 bases and J lost 9; bases outside the gene matches: 10. The CDR3 is 14 residues long. CDR1 and CDR2 from the germline V gene are MNHNS and SASEGT. In DNA form, the CDR3 reads TGTGCCAGCAGACCGGGACTAGAATCGGGTGAGCAGTTCTTC. Encoded protein: CASRPGLESGEQFF.

The V call is TRBV7-2, the J call TRBJ1-1; 7 nucleotides agree with TRBD1. CDR3 length: 15 residues. With 5 bases clipped from V and 0 bases from J, the junction kept 6 bases outside the gene matches. Looked up from germline, CDR1 is SGHTA and CDR2 is FQGNSA. CDR3 sequence: CASSTRQGMNTEAFF. The DNA for the CDR3 is TGTGCCAGCAGCACCAGACAGGGTATGAACACTGAAGCTTTCTTT.

The genes are TRBV5-1 and TRBJ1-1; D is possibly TRBD1 (6 bases). CDR1 and CDR2 (germline): SGHRS, YFSETQ. This CDR3 has 15 residues. Trimming took 3 bases from V and 4 from J, leaving 16 bases between them. The CDR3 sequence is CASSSFGGRGTEAFF. CDR3 sequence (DNA): TGCGCCAGCAGCTCGTTTGGGGGCCGGGGCACTGAAGCTTTCTTT.

This rearrangement joins TRBV4-1 to TRBJ2-3, with D possibly matching TRBD1 (7 bases). The CDR3 extends over 17 amino acids. V lost 1 base and J lost 2, with 16 bases in between. CDR1 and CDR2 from the germline V gene are MGHRA and YSYEKL. The chain's CDR3 is CASSQGDRGTFTDTQYF. Here the CDR3 DNA reads TGCGCCAGCAGCCAAGGGGACAGAGGGACTTTCACAGATACGCAGTATTTT.

V gene TRBV6-6 combines with J gene TRBJ1-2; D ambiguous. V was trimmed by 0 bases and J by 7 bases, leaving 15 bases between them. The CDR3 has 15 amino acids. Germline V lookup: CDR1 MNHNY, CDR2 SVGAGI (reference sequence). For the CDR3, the DNA is TGTGCCAGCAGTTACTCAGAGGGAGTCCCTAGTGGCTACACCTTC. Translating it yields CASSYSEGVPSGYTF.

The chain combines TRBV13 with TRBJ2-7; a weak D match, TRBD2 (6 bases). Germline CDR1 is PRHDT and CDR2 is FYEKMQ (reference sequence). The CDR3 extends over 16 amino acids. V gave up 1 base and J gave up 2 bases, with 15 bases separating them. The CDR3 sequence: CASSLVGTLSAYEQYF. The CDR3 DNA reads as TGTGCCAGCAGCTTAGTTGGGACTCTTTCCGCCTACGAGCAGTACTTC.

The chain couples TRBV4-2 to TRBJ1-2, with TRBD1 identical over 7 bases. The CDR3 has 14 residues. Germline V gives CDR1 LGHNA, CDR2 YNFKEQ. The J segment lost 8 bases and the V segment lost 2 bases, leaving 8 bases of the junction unmatched. The CDR3 protein is CASSQSKGAWGYTF. The CDR3 DNA follows: TGTGCCAGCAGCCAAAGTAAGGGGGCGTGGGGCTACACCTTC.

The chain joins TRBV30 to TRBJ1-1; D may be TRBD1 (5 bases). This CDR3 region has 13 residues. V was trimmed by 2 bases and J by 2 bases, leaving 9 bases between them. The germline gives CDR1 GTSNPN, CDR2 SVGIG (reference sequence). The CDR3: CAWSRGANTEAFF. The CDR3 nucleotides read TGTGCCTGGAGTAGGGGCGCAAACACTGAAGCTTTCTTT.

The chain joins TRBV7-9 to TRBJ1-2; D call uncertain. The length of the CDR3 is 14 residues. V was pared by 5 bases and J by 0 bases, with 10 bases between. Germline CDR1 SEHNR, CDR2 FQNEAQ (reference sequence). The CDR3 here is CASSPVGANYGYTF. The CDR3 DNA is TGTGCCAGCAGCCCGGTCGGGGCTAACTATGGCTACACCTTC.

This clone was counted only a few times. The chain links TRBV6-1 to TRBJ1-3; 8 bases align to TRBD1. V was clipped by 2 bases and J by 11 bases; unmatched bases: 8. Germline loops: CDR1 MNHNS, CDR2 SASEGT. This CDR3 is 14 amino acids long. The CDR3 spells CASSEPDRGIAIYF. DNA of the CDR3: TGTGCCAGCAGTGAACCTGACAGGGGTATTGCCATATATTTT.

This sequence joins TRBV19 and TRBJ2-2; weak D call: TRBD1 (5 bases). CDR3 size: 16 residues. V shed 1 base and J shed 5 bases, with 14 bases lying between them. Germline loops: CDR1 LNHDA, CDR2 SQIVND (reference sequence). CDR3 bases: TGTGCCAGTAGTATAGGGGGCACCTTAGGGACCGGGGAGCTGTTTTTT. This sequence encodes CASSIGGTLGTGELFF.